Presented here are 31 T cell receptor beta chains from one specimen sequenced in a study of shared clonotypes between healthy human individuals. Assay: immunoSEQ multiplex PCR; the TCRdb copy retains only in-frame clones and omits some. Seen here are approximately 1.5 million clones, 95% to 99% observed once, and the top ten hold around 0.47%. Sequenced material: naive CD4+ T cells sorted from blood. Subset reported: CD45RA+ positively selected. These receptors were collected from a man aged 30 to 45 in good health.

The chain uses TRBV11-2 and TRBJ2-2; no firm D call. V was clipped by 2 bases and J by 1 base, with 8 bases between them. Germline V gene data show CDR1 as SGHAT and CDR2 as FQNNGV. CDR3 length: 15 residues. CDR3 DNA sequence: TGTGCCAGCAGCTTATTGTCTCAGAACACCGGGGAGCTGTTTTTT. Its protein product is CASSLLSQNTGELFF.

The chain couples TRBV2 to TRBJ1-1, with unresolved D. Between the trimmed V and J ends, which lost 7 bases and 1 base, there was a span of 13 bases. Germline lookup yields CDR1 SNHLY and CDR2 FYNNEI. CDR3 length equals 14 residues. The CDR3 DNA reads TGTGCCAGCAAGAGGTCCTCGCGGAACACTGAAGCTTTCTTT. Amino acid sequence: CASKRSSRNTEAFF.

The chain uses TRBV9 and TRBJ2-5, with TRBD2 identical over 12 bases. V dropped 2 bases and J dropped 4; count of bases not matched to a gene: 9. Per germline, CDR1 SGDLS and CDR2 YYNGEE. The CDR3 is made up of 17 amino acids. CDR3 coding DNA: TGTGCCAGCAGCGTGAACGTAGGACTAGCGGGACGAGAGACCCAGTACTTC. Amino acid sequence: CASSVNVGLAGRETQYF.

The chain uses TRBV14 and TRBJ2-3; D not resolved. Germline values: CDR1 SGHDN, CDR2 FVKESK. V was cut by 0 bases and J by 8 bases, with 12 bases left in between. The CDR3 runs 14 residues. This CDR3 is CASSQENPPATQYF. For the CDR3, the DNA is TGTGCCAGCAGCCAAGAGAACCCCCCGGCTACGCAGTATTTT.

The chain combines TRBV28 with TRBJ2-7; maybe TRBD2 (6 bases). The V end lost 4 bases, the J end lost 6 bases, and 10 bases lay between the germline ends. Germline V CDR1 and CDR2: MDHEN, SYDVKM. CDR3 length equals 12 residues. CDR3 bases: TGTGCCAGCAGTTCGGGGGTCCCCGAGCAGTACTTC. Translating it yields CASSSGVPEQYF.

V gene TRBV27 combines with J gene TRBJ1-3, with D uncertain. The V gene lost 2 bases and the J gene lost 0 bases, with 14 bases spanning the gap. The CDR3 length is 17 residues. CDR1 is MNHEY and CDR2 is SMNVEV in the germline V gene (reference sequence). The CDR3 is CASSLGPPSPSGNTIYF. CDR3 nucleotide sequence: TGTGCCAGCAGTTTAGGGCCCCCGAGTCCCTCTGGAAACACCATATATTTT.

This clone was detected once. The chain joins TRBV6-6 to TRBJ1-3, with D perhaps matching TRBD1 (5 bases). Trimming took off 10 bases at V and 7 bases at J, with 17 bases between the two ends. CDR3 length: 13 amino acids. From germline, CDR1 is MNHNY and CDR2 SVGAGI (reference sequence). In nucleotides, the CDR3 is TGTGCCACCTCCCAGGGCTTGGTGAACACCATATATTTT. As protein: CATSQGLVNTIYF.

The rearrangement links TRBV18 to TRBJ2-7, with TRBD1 matching over 9 bases. The CDR3 loop spans 17 amino acids. V shed 1 base, J shed 5 bases, and the junction held 12 bases outside the gene matches. CDR1 is KGHSH, CDR2 LQKENI, per germline. CDR3 sequence (DNA): TGTGCCAGCTCACCACAAGTCGCCGGGACAGGGCGAAACGAGCAGTACTTC. Its protein product is CASSPQVAGTGRNEQYF.

On this clone itself: Other DNA sequences of this sample code for an identical CDR3. The chain couples TRBV28 to TRBJ2-3, with unresolved D. CDR1 is MDHEN, CDR2 SYDVKM, per germline. The ends were cut back, 2 bases at V and 3 bases at J, with 9 bases in the middle. CDR3 size: 14 residues. CDR3 in amino acids: CASSLVGGTDTQYF. CDR3 in DNA: TGTGCCAGCAGTTTAGTTGGCGGAACAGATACGCAGTATTTT.

J is TRBJ1-2 and V is TRBV7-9; the D is unclear. The CDR3 has 16 amino acids. Germline assignment: CDR1 SEHNR and CDR2 FQNEAQ (reference sequence). V lost 6 bases and J 7 bases, leaving 24 bases between the germline ends. CDR3 bases: TGTGCCAGCAGTTTGTTCCGGGGATACACTAACGCTGGCTACACCTTC. As protein: CASSLFRGYTNAGYTF.

The chain combines TRBV4-3 with TRBJ2-5; D possibly corresponds to TRBD1 (7 bases). Germline V gene sequence: CDR1 LGHNA, CDR2 YSLEER. Trimming removed 4 bases from V and 5 bases from J, with 17 bases in between. The CDR3 contains 15 residues. CDR3 residues: CASSPGGGQGETQYF. CDR3 in DNA: TGCGCCAGCAGCCCCGGAGGGGGCCAGGGTGAGACCCAGTACTTC.

Points on this clone: Distinct nucleotide sequences in the sample also encode this CDR3. The chain has TRBV19 and TRBJ2-7, with D maybe TRBD2 (6 bases). Germline assignment: CDR1 LNHDA and CDR2 SQIVND (reference sequence). CDR3 size: 12 residues. V lost 5 bases, J lost 3 bases, and 8 bases lay in between. CDR3 in amino acids: CASSGLSYEQYF. CDR3 coding DNA: TGTGCCAGTAGTGGACTAAGCTACGAGCAGTACTTC.

This clone was picked up one time. The chain couples TRBV5-1 to TRBJ2-5, with 8 bases fitting TRBD1. CDR1 SGHRS and CDR2 YFSETQ come from the germline V gene. The CDR3 runs 17 residues. J lost 3 bases, V lost 3 bases, and 13 bases had no gene match. CDR3 residues: CASSSRDRKTRKETQYF. DNA of the CDR3: TGCGCCAGCAGCTCACGGGACAGGAAAACGAGAAAAGAGACCCAGTACTTC.

The V and J genes are TRBV9 and TRBJ1-4; D ambiguous. Trimming removed 1 base at V and 0 bases at J, with 7 bases between. In germline, CDR1 is SGDLS, CDR2 YYNGEE. The CDR3 consists of 15 residues. CDR3 amino acids: CASSVTITTNEKLFF. Written as DNA, the CDR3 is TGTGCCAGCAGCGTAACGATTACAACTAATGAAAAACTGTTTTTT.

The V and J genes are TRBV28 and TRBJ1-5; 7 nucleotides line up with TRBD1. Germline V gene sequence: CDR1 MDHEN, CDR2 SYDVKM. V lost 7 bases to trimming and J lost 2 bases; unmatched junction nucleotides: 14. This CDR3 spans 17 amino acids. For the CDR3, the DNA is TGTGCCAGCACAGACAGGGTCTATCGGCGTGGCAATCAGCCCCAGCATTTT. Its protein product is CASTDRVYRRGNQPQHF. Looking up the rest from reference TRBV28 and TRBJ1-5 gives the full variable domain: DVKVTQSSRYLVKRTGEKVFLECVQDMDHENMFWYRQDPGLGLRLIYFSYDVKMKEKGDIPEGYSVSREKKERFSLILESASTNQTSMYLCASTDRVYRRGNQPQHFGDGTRLSIL.

The chain is built from TRBV10-2 and TRBJ1-1, with 7 bases lining up with TRBD1. The CDR3 contains 14 residues. The junction had 2 bases not matched to a gene; V was cut back by 3 bases and J by 1 base. CDR1 and CDR2 from the germline V gene are WSHSY and SAAADI. The CDR3 DNA reads TGCGCCAGCAGTGAACAGGGGTCGAACACTGAAGCTTTCTTT. This gives the protein CASSEQGSNTEAFF.

The chain carries TRBV2 and TRBJ1-5; 7 bases agree with TRBD1. The V gene end was trimmed by 6 bases and the J gene end by 4 bases; junction bases not matched to a gene: 0. Germline V gene sequence: CDR1 SNHLY, CDR2 FYNNEI. The CDR3 loop spans 12 amino acids. The CDR3, as DNA: TGTGCCAGCAGGACAGGGAATCAGCCCCAGCATTTT. Protein: CASRTGNQPQHF.

The rearrangement joins TRBV5-1 to TRBJ2-5, with D unclear. The CDR3 is 13 residues long. Germline V gene sequence: CDR1 SGHRS, CDR2 YFSETQ. Trimming left V 2 bases short and J 5 bases short, with 10 bases between. CDR3 in DNA: TGCGCCAGCAGCTTTACGGTCGGGGAGACCCAGTACTTC. Translating it yields CASSFTVGETQYF.

As concerns this clone: The same CDR3 arises from other DNA sequences in this sample as well. The chain combines TRBV18 with TRBJ2-3; 7 bases are shared with TRBD2. The CDR3 runs 14 residues. V trimming: 2 bases; J trimming: 6 bases; junction bases outside the gene matches: 5. Germline-derived CDR1 and CDR2 are KGHSH and LQKENI. The CDR3 sequence is CASSPGLAADTQYF. CDR3 DNA sequence: TGTGCCAGCTCACCAGGGCTAGCGGCTGATACGCAGTATTTT. The full variable domain, in which reference TRBV18 and TRBJ2-3 provide the parts outside the CDR3, is NAGVMQNPRHLVRRRGQEARLRCSPMKGHSHVYWYRQLPEEGLKFMVYLQKENIIDESGMPKERFSAEFPKEGPSILRIQQVVRGDSAAYFCASSPGLAADTQYFGPGTRLTVL.

The chain couples TRBV5-1 to TRBJ2-7, with 7 positions matching TRBD1. Germline V gives CDR1 SGHRS, CDR2 YFSETQ. The CDR3 length is 15 residues. The junction had 11 bases not matched to a gene; V was cut back by 1 base and J by 7 bases. CDR3 amino acids: CASSLSARSGGEQYF. Here the CDR3 DNA reads TGCGCCAGCAGCTTGTCGGCCCGGTCAGGGGGTGAGCAGTACTTC. The variable domain in full, with the rest retrieved from reference TRBV5-1 and TRBJ2-7, is KAGVTQTPRYLIKTRGQQVTLSCSPISGHRSVSWYQQTPGQGLQFLFEYFSETQRNKGNFPGRFSGRQFSNSRSEMNVSTLELGDSALYLCASSLSARSGGEQYFGPGTRLTVT.

The rearrangement uses TRBV30 and TRBJ2-7; D remains unclear. The length of the CDR3 is 13 residues. V was pared by 0 bases and J by 7 bases, with 13 bases between. Germline loops: CDR1 GTSNPN, CDR2 SVGIG (reference sequence). The CDR3 DNA sequence: TGTGCCTGGAGTGTAATGTCTAGGCAGGAGCAGTACTTC. Protein product: CAWSVMSRQEQYF.

Concerning this clone: Additional DNA sequences in this sample encode the identical CDR3. The chain couples TRBV7-6 to TRBJ2-7; 9 nucleotides match TRBD2. Trimming took 3 bases from V and 4 from J; bases not matched to a gene: 4. The CDR3 has 14 amino acids. CDR1 and CDR2 from the germline V gene are SGHVS and FNYEAQ. The CDR3 DNA sequence: TGTGCCAGCAGCTTGGCGGGGGGGAGTTACGAGCAGTACTTC. Translating gives CASSLAGGSYEQYF.

In regard to this clone: The same CDR3 also results from other DNA sequences found in this sample. The chain carries TRBV9 and TRBJ2-5; D gene uncertain. Germline V CDR1 and CDR2: SGDLS, YYNGEE. V was trimmed by 0 bases and J by 4 bases, leaving 4 bases between them. This CDR3 has 12 residues. CDR3 loop: CASSVGGETQYF. The CDR3 DNA is TGTGCCAGCAGCGTAGGGGGAGAGACCCAGTACTTC.

The V gene is TRBV20-1, the J gene TRBJ2-1; no clear D gene. The CDR3 consists of 10 residues. Germline V gene sequence: CDR1 DFQATT, CDR2 SNEGSKA (reference sequence). Trimming shortened V by 4 bases and J by 4 bases, and 2 bases separated the two germline ends. CDR3 loop: CSAMYNEQFF. Written as DNA, the CDR3 is TGCAGTGCTATGTACAATGAGCAGTTCTTC.

J is TRBJ2-2 and V is TRBV4-3; TRBD2 matches 7 bases. The CDR3 consists of 16 residues. The V and J ends lost 1 base and 4 bases, in that order; junction bases with no gene match: 6. CDR1 is LGHNA and CDR2 is YSLEER in the germline V gene. The CDR3 loop is CASSQVSGGGTGELFF. For the CDR3, the DNA is TGCGCCAGCAGCCAAGTTTCGGGAGGCGGCACCGGGGAGCTGTTTTTT.

The V and J genes are TRBV10-1 and TRBJ2-2; 10 nucleotides align to TRBD2. The trim removed 5 bases at V and 6 bases at J, leaving 3 bases unmatched. Germline-derived CDR1 and CDR2 are WNHNN and SYGVQD (reference sequence). The CDR3 is 14 amino acids. This CDR3 is CASSLAGEAGELFF. The CDR3 DNA is TGCGCCAGCAGTCTAGCGGGAGAAGCCGGGGAGCTGTTTTTT.

V usage is TRBV30 and J usage is TRBJ1-3, with D possibly being TRBD1 (6 bases). V dropped 3 bases and J dropped 0 bases, with 18 bases sitting between them. Germline V gives CDR1 GTSNPN, CDR2 SVGIG (reference sequence). The CDR3 is 17 amino acids. The CDR3 spells CAWSSKGGLISGNTIYF. The CDR3 nucleotides read TGTGCCTGGAGCTCTAAGGGGGGATTAATCTCTGGAAACACCATATATTTT.

The chain uses TRBV7-6 and TRBJ1-3; possible D gene TRBD1, 5 bases. The germline V and J ends were trimmed by 3 bases and 3 bases, with 12 bases remaining between them. Germline V gives CDR1 SGHVS, CDR2 FNYEAQ. The CDR3 runs 15 residues. CDR3 amino acids: CASSFGGVNGNTIYF. The CDR3 DNA reads TGTGCCAGCAGCTTCGGGGGGGTTAATGGAAACACCATATATTTT.

The chain employs TRBV5-1 and TRBJ2-1; D gene ambiguous. The CDR3 contains 15 residues. Trimming shortened V by 3 bases and J by 0 bases, and 10 bases separated the two germline ends. Germline assignment: CDR1 SGHRS and CDR2 YFSETQ. The CDR3 DNA reads TGCGCCAGCAGCTCGTCAGATAGCTCCTACAATGAGCAGTTCTTC. This codes for CASSSSDSSYNEQFF.

The chain links TRBV29-1 to TRBJ2-1; 12 positions agree with TRBD2. Germline V gene data show CDR1 as SQVTM and CDR2 as ANQGSEA. The CDR3 has 15 residues. J lost 8 bases, V lost 4 bases, and 9 bases had no gene match. CDR3 sequence reads: CSVGQLAGGSDEQFF. In nucleotides, the CDR3 is TGCAGCGTTGGACAACTAGCGGGAGGTTCGGATGAGCAGTTCTTC.

V usage is TRBV5-1 and J usage is TRBJ2-1; 14 positions agree with TRBD2. This CDR3 has 17 residues. The ends lost 1 base at V and 7 bases at J; junction bases unmatched: 7. Germline V gene sequence: CDR1 SGHRS, CDR2 YFSETQ. This chain's CDR3 is CASSLRLAGGPENEQFF. The CDR3 nucleotides are TGCGCCAGCAGCTTGCGACTAGCGGGAGGGCCGGAAAATGAGCAGTTCTTC.